This T cell receptor (beta chain) emerged from a study of brain T cells in children with intractable seizures. This clone was detected only a few times. Only in-frame clones appear in the TCRdb table, and some are missing; sequencing was by immunoSEQ multiplex PCR. The table includes 75,000 to 80,000 clones, approximately 94% detected once. Surgery cases with the highest brain T cell transcript signatures were chosen for sequencing. Patients received at least one anti-epileptic drug before surgery. From germline, CDR1 is GTSNPN and CDR2 SVGIG (reference sequence). This CDR3 spans 13 amino acids. The V gene lost 5 bases and the J gene lost 1 base, with 11 bases spanning the gap.

The sequencing here drew on peripheral blood, taken at surgery. The receptor was derived from a boy in the first two years of life with tuberous sclerosis and intractable seizures. The chain joins TRBV30 to TRBJ1-1; possible D gene TRBD1, 5 bases. CDR3 protein: CAWAGFGNTEAFF. The CDR3 nucleotides read TGTGCCTGGGCAGGGTTTGGGAACACTGAAGCTTTCTTT.